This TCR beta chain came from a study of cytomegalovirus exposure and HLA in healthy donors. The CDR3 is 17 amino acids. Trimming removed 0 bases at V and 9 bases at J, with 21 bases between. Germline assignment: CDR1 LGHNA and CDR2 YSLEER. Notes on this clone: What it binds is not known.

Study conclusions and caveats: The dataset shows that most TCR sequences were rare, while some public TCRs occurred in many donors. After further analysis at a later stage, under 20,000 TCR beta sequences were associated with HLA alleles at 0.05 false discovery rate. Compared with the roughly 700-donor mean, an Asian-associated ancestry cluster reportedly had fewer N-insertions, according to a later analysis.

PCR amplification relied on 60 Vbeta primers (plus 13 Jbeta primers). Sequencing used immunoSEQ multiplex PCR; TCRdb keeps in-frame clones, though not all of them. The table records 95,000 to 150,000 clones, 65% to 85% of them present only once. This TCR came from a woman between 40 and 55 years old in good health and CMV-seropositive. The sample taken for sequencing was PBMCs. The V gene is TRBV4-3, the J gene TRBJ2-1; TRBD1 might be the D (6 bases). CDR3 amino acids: CASSQEAIQGLSREQFF. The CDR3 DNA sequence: TGCGCCAGCAGCCAAGAAGCTATACAGGGTTTAAGTCGTGAGCAGTTCTTC.